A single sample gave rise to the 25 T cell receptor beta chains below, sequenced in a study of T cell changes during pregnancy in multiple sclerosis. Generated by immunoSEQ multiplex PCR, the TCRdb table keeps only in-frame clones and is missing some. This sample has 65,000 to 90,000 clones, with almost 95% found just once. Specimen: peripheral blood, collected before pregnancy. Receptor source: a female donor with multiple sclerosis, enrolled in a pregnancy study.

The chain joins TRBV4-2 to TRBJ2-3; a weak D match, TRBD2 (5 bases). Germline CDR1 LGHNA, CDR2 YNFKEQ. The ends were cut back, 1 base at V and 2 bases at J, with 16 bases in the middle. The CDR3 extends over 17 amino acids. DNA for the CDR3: TGTGCCAGCAGCCAAGCCCGGCTTATTCGGGACACAGATACGCAGTATTTT. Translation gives CASSQARLIRDTDTQYF.

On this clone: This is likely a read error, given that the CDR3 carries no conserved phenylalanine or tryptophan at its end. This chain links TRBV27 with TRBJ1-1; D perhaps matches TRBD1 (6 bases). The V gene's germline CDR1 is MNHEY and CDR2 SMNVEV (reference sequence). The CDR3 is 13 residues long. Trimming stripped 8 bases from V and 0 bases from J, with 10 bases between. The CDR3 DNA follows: TGTGCCAGCCGCGGACAGATGAACACTGAAGCTTTCTCT. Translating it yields CASRGQMNTEAFS.

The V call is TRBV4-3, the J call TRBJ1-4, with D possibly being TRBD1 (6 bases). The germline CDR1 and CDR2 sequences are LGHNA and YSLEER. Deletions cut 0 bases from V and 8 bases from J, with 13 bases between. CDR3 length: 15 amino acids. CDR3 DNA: TGCGCCAGCAGCCAAGATTCGGGGGGCTGGGAAAAACTGTTTTTT. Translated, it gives CASSQDSGGWEKLFF.

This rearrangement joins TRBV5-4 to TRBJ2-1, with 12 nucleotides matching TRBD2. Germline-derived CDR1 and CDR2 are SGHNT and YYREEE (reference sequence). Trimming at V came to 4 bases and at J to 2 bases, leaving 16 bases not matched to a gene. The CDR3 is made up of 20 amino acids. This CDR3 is CASSRASLTSGSLTYNEQFF. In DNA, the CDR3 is TGTGCCAGCAGCCGCGCCTCTCTGACTAGCGGGAGCCTCACCTACAATGAGCAGTTCTTC.

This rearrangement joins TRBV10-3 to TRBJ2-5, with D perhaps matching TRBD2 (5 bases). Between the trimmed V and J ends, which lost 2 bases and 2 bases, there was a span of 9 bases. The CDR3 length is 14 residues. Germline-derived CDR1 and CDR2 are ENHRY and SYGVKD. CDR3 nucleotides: TGTGCCATCAGTGAGGTGGGAGAGCAAGAGACCCAGTACTTC. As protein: CAISEVGEQETQYF.

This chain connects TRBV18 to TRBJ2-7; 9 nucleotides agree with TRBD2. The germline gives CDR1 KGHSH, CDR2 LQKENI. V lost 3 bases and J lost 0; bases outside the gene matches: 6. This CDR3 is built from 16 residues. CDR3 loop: CASSPGVAGVSYEQYF. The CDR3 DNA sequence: TGTGCCAGCTCACCCGGAGTAGCGGGAGTCTCCTACGAGCAGTACTTC.

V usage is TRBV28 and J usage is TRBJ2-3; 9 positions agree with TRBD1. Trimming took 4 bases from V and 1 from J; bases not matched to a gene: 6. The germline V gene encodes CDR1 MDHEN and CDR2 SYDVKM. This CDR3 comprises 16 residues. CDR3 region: CASSSEGQGRTDTQYF. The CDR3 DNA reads TGTGCCAGCAGTTCCGAGGGACAGGGACGCACAGATACGCAGTATTTT.

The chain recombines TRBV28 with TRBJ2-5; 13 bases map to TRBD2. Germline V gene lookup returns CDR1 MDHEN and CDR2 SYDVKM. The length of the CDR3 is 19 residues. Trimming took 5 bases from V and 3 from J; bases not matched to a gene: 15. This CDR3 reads CASSTRLAGGGSGKETQYF. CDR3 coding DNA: TGTGCCAGCAGTACCAGACTAGCGGGAGGAGGTTCGGGGAAAGAGACCCAGTACTTC.

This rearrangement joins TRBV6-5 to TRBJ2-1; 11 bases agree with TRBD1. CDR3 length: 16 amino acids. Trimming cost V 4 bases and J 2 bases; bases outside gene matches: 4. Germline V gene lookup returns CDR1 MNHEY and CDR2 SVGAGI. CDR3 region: CASSFGQGATYNEQFF. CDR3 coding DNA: TGTGCCAGCAGTTTCGGACAGGGGGCAACCTACAATGAGCAGTTCTTC.

DNA of the CDR3: TGTGCCAGTACCCAGGGGGCAGGCACAGATACGCAGTATTTT. Translating it yields CASTQGAGTDTQYF. The chain combines TRBV19 with TRBJ2-3, with 8 bases lining up with TRBD1. The CDR3 runs to 14 residues. The ends lost 7 bases at V and 1 base at J; junction bases unmatched: 4. CDR1 is LNHDA, CDR2 SQIVND, per germline (reference sequence).

In DNA, the CDR3 is TGTGCCAGTAGTAAATGGAGGGACCGGGAGACCCAGTACTTC. Translation gives CASSKWRDRETQYF. The V call is TRBV19, the J call TRBJ2-5, with D possibly being TRBD2 (6 bases). Germline V gives CDR1 LNHDA, CDR2 SQIVND (reference sequence). The V end was cut by 4 bases, the J end by 5 bases, with 14 bases between. CDR3 length: 14 amino acids.

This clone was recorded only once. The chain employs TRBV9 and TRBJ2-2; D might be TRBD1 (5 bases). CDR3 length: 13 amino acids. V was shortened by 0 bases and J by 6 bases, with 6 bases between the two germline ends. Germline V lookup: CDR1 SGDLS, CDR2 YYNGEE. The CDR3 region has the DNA TGTGCCAGCAGCGTAGGGGGCCCCGGGGAGCTGTTTTTT. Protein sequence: CASSVGGPGELFF. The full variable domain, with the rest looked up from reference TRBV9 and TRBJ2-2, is DSGVTQTPKHLITATGQRVTLRCSPRSGDLSVYWYQQSLDQGLQFLIQYYNGEERAKGNILERFSAQQFPDLHSELNLSSLELGDSALYFCASSVGGPGELFFGEGSRLTVL.

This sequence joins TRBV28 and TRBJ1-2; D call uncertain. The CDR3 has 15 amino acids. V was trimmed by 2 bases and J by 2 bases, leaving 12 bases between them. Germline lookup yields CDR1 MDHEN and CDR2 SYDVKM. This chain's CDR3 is CASSLIRMENYGYTF. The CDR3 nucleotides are TGTGCCAGCAGTTTAATCCGGATGGAGAACTATGGCTACACCTTC.

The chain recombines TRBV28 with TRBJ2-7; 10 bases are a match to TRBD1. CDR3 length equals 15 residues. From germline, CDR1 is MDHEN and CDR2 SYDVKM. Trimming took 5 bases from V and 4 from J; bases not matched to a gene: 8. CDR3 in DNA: TGTGCCAGCAGTCCTCGAGGGACAGGGGCATACGAGCAGTACTTC. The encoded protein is CASSPRGTGAYEQYF.

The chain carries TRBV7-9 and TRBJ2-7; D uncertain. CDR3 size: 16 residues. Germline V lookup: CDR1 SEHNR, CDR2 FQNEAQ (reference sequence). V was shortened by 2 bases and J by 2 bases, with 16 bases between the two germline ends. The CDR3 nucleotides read TGTGCCAGCAGCTTAACCCTCTGGCGGTCGGCCTACGAGCAGTACTTC. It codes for CASSLTLWRSAYEQYF.

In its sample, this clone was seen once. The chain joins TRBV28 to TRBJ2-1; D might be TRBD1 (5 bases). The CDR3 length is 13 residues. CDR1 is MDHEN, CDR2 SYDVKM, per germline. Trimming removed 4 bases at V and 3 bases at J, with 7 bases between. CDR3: CASSSTDYNEQFF. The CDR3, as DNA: TGTGCCAGCAGTTCGACAGACTACAATGAGCAGTTCTTC.

The CDR3 DNA follows: TGCAGCGTTGAGGTTCCCGGGACTAGCGGACATACGCAGTATTTT. Amino acids: CSVEVPGTSGHTQYF. The V and J genes are TRBV29-1 and TRBJ2-3; 11 bases fit TRBD2. Germline CDR1 is SQVTM and CDR2 is ANQGSEA. The junction had 9 bases not matched to a gene; V was cut back by 3 bases and J by 7 bases. The CDR3 spans 15 residues.

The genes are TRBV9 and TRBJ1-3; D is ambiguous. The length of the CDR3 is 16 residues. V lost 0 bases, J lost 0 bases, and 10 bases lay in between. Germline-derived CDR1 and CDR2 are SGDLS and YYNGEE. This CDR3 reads CASSVGSVISGNTIYF. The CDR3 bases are TGTGCCAGCAGCGTAGGGTCGGTCATCTCTGGAAACACCATATATTTT.

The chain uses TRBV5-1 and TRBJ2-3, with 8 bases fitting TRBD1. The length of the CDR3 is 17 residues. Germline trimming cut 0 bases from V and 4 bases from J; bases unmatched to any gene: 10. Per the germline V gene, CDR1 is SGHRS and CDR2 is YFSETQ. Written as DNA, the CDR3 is TGCGCCAGCAGCTTGGCCGCGACAGGGGATAGGGCAGATACGCAGTATTTT. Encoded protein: CASSLAATGDRADTQYF.

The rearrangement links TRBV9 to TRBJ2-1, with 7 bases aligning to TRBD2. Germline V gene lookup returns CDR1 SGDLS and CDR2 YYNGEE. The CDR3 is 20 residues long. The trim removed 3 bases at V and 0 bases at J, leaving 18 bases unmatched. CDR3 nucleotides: TGTGCCAGCAGCGCCACTATCTCTACTAGCGACCACTCCTCCTACAATGAGCAGTTCTTC. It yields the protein CASSATISTSDHSSYNEQFF.

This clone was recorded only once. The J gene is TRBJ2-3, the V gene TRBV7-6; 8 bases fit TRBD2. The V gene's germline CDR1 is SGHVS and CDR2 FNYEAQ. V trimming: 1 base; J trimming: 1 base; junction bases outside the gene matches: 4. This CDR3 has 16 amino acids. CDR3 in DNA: TGTGCCAGCAGCTTAGGAACGGGGGGGGGCACAGATACGCAGTATTTT. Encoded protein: CASSLGTGGGTDTQYF.

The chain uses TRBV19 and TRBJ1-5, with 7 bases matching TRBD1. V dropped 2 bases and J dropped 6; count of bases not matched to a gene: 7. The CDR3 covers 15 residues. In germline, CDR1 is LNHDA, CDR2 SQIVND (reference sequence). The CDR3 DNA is TGTGCCAGTAGTATATTTAGGGGGCAGGGTCAGCCCCAGCATTTT. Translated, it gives CASSIFRGQGQPQHF.

The CDR3 spells CSVEQGAYYGYTF. DNA for the CDR3: TGCAGCGTCGAGCAGGGGGCGTACTATGGCTACACCTTC. The J gene is TRBJ1-2, the V gene TRBV29-1; the match to TRBD1 covers 8 bases. CDR1 is SQVTM and CDR2 is ANQGSEA in the germline V gene. CDR3 length: 13 residues. V shed 6 bases and J 3 bases; nucleotides not matched to a gene: 6.

The CDR3 sequence is CASSKNRGIGTEAFF. The CDR3 nucleotides read TGTGCCAGCAGCAAGAACAGGGGAATCGGCACTGAAGCTTTCTTT. The V and J genes are TRBV11-2 and TRBJ1-1, with 7 positions matching TRBD1. Germline V gives CDR1 SGHAT, CDR2 FQNNGV. Unmatched junction bases numbered 10, after V lost 5 bases and J lost 4 bases. The CDR3 consists of 15 residues. Supplemented by reference TRBV11-2 and TRBJ1-1, the full variable domain reads EAGVAQSPRYKIIEKRQSVAFWCNPISGHATLYWYQQILGQGPKLLIQFQNNGVVDDSQLPKDRFSAERLKGVDSTLKIQPAKLEDSAVYLCASSKNRGIGTEAFFGQGTRLTVV.

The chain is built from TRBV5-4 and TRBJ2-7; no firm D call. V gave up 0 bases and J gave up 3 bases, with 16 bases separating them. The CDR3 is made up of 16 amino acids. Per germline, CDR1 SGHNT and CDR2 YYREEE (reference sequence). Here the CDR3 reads CASSLVPRRRGYEQYF. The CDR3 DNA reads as TGTGCCAGCAGCTTGGTCCCTAGAAGGCGCGGCTACGAGCAGTACTTC.